This TCR beta chain was documented in a study of blood T cell repertoires in COVID-19. Study summary: Sites in the United States, Italy and Spain provided acute and convalescent COVID-19 samples. PBMCs, B-cell-depleted T cells, or T cells provided the cDNA or gDNA that made up the material.

This CDR3 region has 14 residues. V shed 0 bases, J shed 4 bases, and the junction held 1 base outside the gene matches. Per germline, CDR1 SGHVS and CDR2 FQNEAQ. Participants came from under 30 US areas, aged about 18 to 89 years. Allocation to cohorts depended on clinical history reported by the participants. The assay was immunoSEQ multiplex PCR, and TCRdb's table has in-frame clones only and misses some. The table lists over 200,000 clones, about 87% of them singletons. The TCR sequence derives from a woman aged 40 to 50 with acute COVID-19. The sequenced sample consisted of PBMCs or T cells enriched from blood (not recorded which). The chain joins TRBV7-8 to TRBJ1-2; 8 nucleotides match TRBD1. Here the CDR3 reads CASSLAGQVYGYTF. DNA of the CDR3: TGTGCCAGCAGCTTAGCGGGACAGGTCTATGGCTACACCTTC.